What follows are 18 T cell receptor beta chains derived from one specimen sequenced in a study of blood T cell repertoires in COVID-19. Sequenced by immunoSEQ multiplex PCR; TCRdb stores in-frame clones only, minus some. In the table there are some 50,000 clones, 70% to 85% of which are singletons. Sequenced: peripheral blood. Receptors originate from a human donor in a cohort sampled during active COVID-19.

The V and J genes are TRBV28 and TRBJ1-1, with D maybe TRBD1 (6 bases). Germline CDR1 and CDR2: MDHEN and SYDVKM. The CDR3 covers 13 residues. Trimming stripped 3 bases from V and 1 base from J, with 6 bases between. The CDR3 region has the DNA TGTGCCAGCAGTTTCAGGGGGAACACTGAAGCTTTCTTT. Translating it yields CASSFRGNTEAFF.

The V call is TRBV6-2 or TRBV6-3, the J call TRBJ2-5, with 10 bases lining up with TRBD2. Losses at the gene ends were 5 bases for V and 1 base for J; bases not matched to a gene: 7. CDR1 MNHEY and CDR2 SVGEGT come from the germline V gene. The CDR3 runs 16 residues. CDR3 amino acids: CASSLGLAEIQETQYF. For the CDR3, the DNA is TGTGCCAGCAGTCTAGGACTAGCGGAGATCCAAGAGACCCAGTACTTC.

The chain recombines TRBV30 with TRBJ2-5; the D gene could be TRBD1 or TRBD2 (5 bases each). Trimming removed 8 bases from V and 1 base from J, with 14 bases in between. The germline gives CDR1 GTSNPN, CDR2 SVGIG (reference sequence). There are 13 residues in the CDR3. CDR3 in amino acids: CAGGGEFQETQYF. CDR3 nucleotide sequence: TGTGCCGGGGGTGGGGAGTTCCAAGAGACCCAGTACTTC.

The chain carries TRBV30 and TRBJ2-7; the D gene is possibly TRBD1 (5 bases). V was shortened by 2 bases and J by 2 bases, with 16 bases between the two germline ends. Germline V lookup: CDR1 GTSNPN, CDR2 SVGIG (reference sequence). The length of the CDR3 is 15 residues. The CDR3 sequence is CAWSSRRALTYEQYF. The CDR3 DNA reads as TGTGCCTGGAGTTCCCGCAGGGCCCTGACCTACGAGCAGTACTTC.

The J gene is TRBJ2-1, the V gene TRBV24-1; weak D call: TRBD1 (7 bases). The germline V gene has CDR1 KGHDR and CDR2 SFDVKD. V lost 4 bases, J lost 3 bases, and 12 bases lay in between. The CDR3 length is 15 residues. The CDR3 here is CATSERDRGYNEQFF. Written as DNA, the CDR3 is TGTGCCACCAGTGAGCGGGACAGAGGCTACAATGAGCAGTTCTTC.

The chain combines TRBV5-5 with TRBJ1-4; 8 nucleotides agree with TRBD1. Germline CDR1 and CDR2: SGHKS and YYEKEE (reference sequence). Unmatched junction bases numbered 4, after V lost 5 bases and J lost 1 base. The CDR3 length is 15 residues. CDR3 sequence: CASSRGQGTNEKLFF. As DNA, the CDR3 is TGTGCCAGCAGTCGCGGACAGGGAACTAATGAAAAACTGTTTTTT.

The gene calls are TRBV6-1 and TRBJ1-1; TRBD1 matches at 8 bases. Germline V CDR1 and CDR2: MNHNS, SASEGT. The CDR3 is made up of 15 amino acids. V shed 3 bases and J 4 bases; nucleotides not matched to a gene: 7. The CDR3 bases are TGTGCCAGCAGTGATACAGGGGGGGCAGGCACTGAAGCTTTCTTT. The encoded protein is CASSDTGGAGTEAFF.

The CDR3 sequence: CASSHRLAEAYEQYF. In DNA form, the CDR3 reads TGTGCCAGCAGCCACCGACTAGCGGAAGCCTACGAGCAGTACTTC. The chain links TRBV3-1 (or the pseudogene TRBV3-2) to TRBJ2-7; 9 positions match TRBD2. The CDR3 sequence is 15 residues long. Germline V CDR1 and CDR2: LGHDT, YNNKEL (reference sequence). The V and J ends lost 3 bases and 2 bases, in that order; junction bases with no gene match: 5.

The chain links TRBV5-1 to TRBJ2-5; D remains unclear. CDR3 length: 14 amino acids. CDR1 is SGHRS, CDR2 YFSETQ, per germline. V was pared by 5 bases and J by 5 bases, with 16 bases between. CDR3 in amino acids: CASRPNPVWETQYF. CDR3 DNA: TGCGCCAGCAGACCGAATCCAGTGTGGGAGACCCAGTACTTC. Combining the CDR3 with reference TRBV5-1 and TRBJ2-5 gives the whole variable domain KAGVTQTPRYLIKTRGQQVTLSCSPISGHRSVSWYQQTPGQGLQFLFEYFSETQRNKGNFPGRFSGRQFSNSRSEMNVSTLELGDSALYLCASRPNPVWETQYFGPGTRLLVL.

This clone has just a few counts. This rearrangement joins TRBV9 to TRBJ2-3; D gene unclear. Germline values: CDR1 SGDLS, CDR2 YYNGEE. The CDR3 length is 15 residues. V was clipped by 0 bases and J by 0 bases, with 8 bases between them. The CDR3 is CASSVGLTSTDTQYF. The CDR3 coding sequence is TGTGCCAGCAGCGTAGGACTTACTAGCACAGATACGCAGTATTTT.

This chain links TRBV6-5 with TRBJ2-1, with 9 bases fitting TRBD1. The V gene's germline CDR1 is MNHEY and CDR2 SVGAGI. The CDR3 extends over 15 amino acids. The trim removed 5 bases at V and 10 bases at J, leaving 12 bases unmatched. Here the CDR3 DNA reads TGTGCCAGCAGTCTCGGGACAGGGAGACCCCAAGAGCAGTTCTTC. As protein: CASSLGTGRPQEQFF.

V usage is TRBV19 and J usage is TRBJ2-2; D gene uncertain. CDR1 LNHDA and CDR2 SQIVND come from the germline V gene (reference sequence). The length of the CDR3 is 15 residues. The V and J ends lost 7 bases and 5 bases respectively, with 17 bases between them. The CDR3 spells CASTPSHSFTGELFF. CDR3 DNA: TGTGCCAGTACCCCTAGTCACTCCTTTACCGGGGAGCTGTTTTTT.

The chain joins TRBV7-2 to TRBJ2-2, with TRBD2 matching over 16 bases. The V gene end was trimmed by 5 bases and the J gene end by 7 bases; junction bases not matched to a gene: 7. Germline-derived CDR1 and CDR2 are SGHTA and FQGNSA. CDR3 length: 17 residues. DNA of the CDR3: TGTGCCAGCAGCCCTGGGACTAGCGGGAGGGCCGTCGGGGAGCTGTTTTTT. This gives the protein CASSPGTSGRAVGELFF.

The chain recombines TRBV7-2 with TRBJ2-1, with 7 bases identical to TRBD2. This CDR3 is built from 15 residues. With V trimmed by 6 bases and J by 3 bases, 8 bases remained unmatched. CDR1 and CDR2 from the germline V gene are SGHTA and FQGNSA. CDR3 DNA sequence: TGTGCCAGCAGATCCTACACTAGCGTCTACAATGAGCAGTTCTTC. Translating gives CASRSYTSVYNEQFF.

The chain links TRBV6-5 to TRBJ2-6; maybe TRBD1 (5 bases). Trimming cost V 4 bases and J 0 bases, with 10 bases left between them. CDR1 is MNHEY, CDR2 SVGAGI, per germline. The CDR3 has 16 amino acids. CDR3 nucleotide sequence: TGTGCCAGCAGTTTCCCAACAGGCTCTGGGGCCAACGTCCTGACTTTC. It codes for CASSFPTGSGANVLTF.

This clone was counted only a few times. The V and J genes are TRBV4-3 and TRBJ2-7; 10 bases align to TRBD2. Trimming at V came to 0 bases and at J to 4 bases, leaving 12 bases not matched to a gene. The CDR3 length is 18 residues. CDR1 is LGHNA and CDR2 is YSLEER in the germline V gene. The CDR3 is CASSQESHLAGAGYEQYF. CDR3 DNA: TGCGCCAGCAGCCAAGAGTCCCACCTAGCGGGAGCTGGGTACGAGCAGTACTTC.

The J gene is TRBJ2-7, the V gene TRBV30; 7 bases are shared with TRBD1. V gave up 0 bases and J gave up 0 bases; unmatched junction bases: 8. CDR3 size: 16 residues. Germline V lookup: CDR1 GTSNPN, CDR2 SVGIG (reference sequence). CDR3 in amino acids: CAWSVPRQGGSYEQYF. DNA of the CDR3: TGTGCCTGGAGTGTACCGCGACAGGGTGGCTCCTACGAGCAGTACTTC.

The chain links TRBV14 to TRBJ2-1; 12 bases fit TRBD2. The V and J ends lost 4 bases and 6 bases, in that order; junction bases with no gene match: 7. Germline V CDR1 and CDR2: SGHDN, FVKESK. The CDR3 extends over 16 amino acids. The CDR3 spells CASSPPSGRAFNEQFF. The CDR3 DNA is TGTGCCAGCAGCCCTCCTAGCGGGAGGGCCTTCAATGAGCAGTTCTTC.